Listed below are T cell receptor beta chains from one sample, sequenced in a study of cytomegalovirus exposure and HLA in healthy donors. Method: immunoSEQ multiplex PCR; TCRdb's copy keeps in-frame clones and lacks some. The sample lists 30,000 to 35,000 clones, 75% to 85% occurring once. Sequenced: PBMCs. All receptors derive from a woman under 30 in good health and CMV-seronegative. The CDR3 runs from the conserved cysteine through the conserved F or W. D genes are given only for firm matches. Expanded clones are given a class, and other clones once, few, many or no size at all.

cdr3_nt: TGTGCCAGCAGAAACACCGGACAGGGGAGGGGCGAGCAGTACTTC; cdr3_aa: CASRNTGQGRGEQYF; clone_size: .; v_call: TRBV28; d_call: TRBD1; j_call: TRBJ2-7
cdr3_nt: TGTGCCAGCAGCAAGCCAGGGCACAATGAGCAGTTCTTC; cdr3_aa: CASSKPGHNEQFF; clone_size: once; v_call: TRBV7-8; d_call: .; j_call: TRBJ2-1
cdr3_nt: TGTGCCTCCCCAAATTCACCCCTCCACTTT; cdr3_aa: CASPNSPLHF; clone_size: .; v_call: TRBV30; d_call: .; j_call: TRBJ1-6
cdr3_nt: TGTGCCAGTAGTGGTCGGGAGTGGTACGAGCAGTACTTC; cdr3_aa: CASSGREWYEQYF; clone_size: .; v_call: TRBV19; d_call: .; j_call: TRBJ2-7
cdr3_nt: TGTGCCAGCAGTGACCAGACAGGGGTGGGAAATTCACCCCTCCACTTT; cdr3_aa: CASSDQTGVGNSPLHF; clone_size: .; v_call: TRBV6-4; d_call: TRBD1; j_call: TRBJ1-6
cdr3_nt: TGTGCCAGCAGCACTTCAGGGGGCCCTTATCAGCCCCAGCATTTT; cdr3_aa: CASSTSGGPYQPQHF; clone_size: .; v_call: TRBV7-9; d_call: TRBD1; j_call: TRBJ1-5
cdr3_nt: TGTGCCAGAAGCACCCGGGTCTTTGAAAAACTGTTTTTT; cdr3_aa: CARSTRVFEKLFF; clone_size: .; v_call: TRBV5-3; d_call: .; j_call: TRBJ1-4
cdr3_nt: TGTGCCAGCAGCTTAAATAACAATGAGCAGTTCTTC; cdr3_aa: CASSLNNNEQFF; clone_size: .; v_call: TRBV7-9; d_call: .; j_call: TRBJ2-1
cdr3_nt: TGTGCCAGCAGCTTGCGCGGGGTCCACGAGCAGTACTTC; cdr3_aa: CASSLRGVHEQYF; clone_size: few; v_call: TRBV5-6; d_call: .; j_call: TRBJ2-7
cdr3_nt: TGCGCCAGCAGCCAAAGACGGGAGTGGGAGCAGTACTTC; cdr3_aa: CASSQRREWEQYF; clone_size: few; v_call: TRBV4-1; d_call: .; j_call: TRBJ2-7
cdr3_nt: TGTGCCAGCAGCTTGGCTTCTGAAGCTTTCTTT; cdr3_aa: CASSLASEAFF; clone_size: .; v_call: TRBV5-5; d_call: .; j_call: TRBJ1-1
cdr3_nt: TGTGCCAGCAGTGACTCGGCGCAGGGAGGGACAGATACGCAGTATTTT; cdr3_aa: CASSDSAQGGTDTQYF; clone_size: .; v_call: TRBV6-4; d_call: TRBD2; j_call: TRBJ2-3
cdr3_nt: TGTGCCAGCAGTTCCCGGGACAGGGGCTCCTACGAGCAGTACTTC; cdr3_aa: CASSSRDRGSYEQYF; clone_size: .; v_call: TRBV27; d_call: TRBD1; j_call: TRBJ2-7
cdr3_nt: TGTGCCAGCAGTGAAGGACTAGCGGGATCCTACGAGCAGTACTTC; cdr3_aa: CASSEGLAGSYEQYF; clone_size: .; v_call: TRBV6-1; d_call: TRBD2; j_call: TRBJ2-7
cdr3_nt: TGTGCCAGCAGCTTTCGGGACAGTTTCACAGATACGCAGTATTTT; cdr3_aa: CASSFRDSFTDTQYF; clone_size: .; v_call: TRBV21-1; d_call: .; j_call: TRBJ2-3
cdr3_nt: TGCAGCGTTGCCGGGACTTTCCAAGAGACCCAGTACTTC; cdr3_aa: CSVAGTFQETQYF; clone_size: .; v_call: TRBV29-1; d_call: .; j_call: TRBJ2-5
cdr3_nt: TGTGCCAGCAGCTTATCGACAGGATCCTACGAGCAGTACTTC; cdr3_aa: CASSLSTGSYEQYF; clone_size: once; v_call: TRBV7-7; d_call: .; j_call: TRBJ2-7
cdr3_nt: TGTGCCAGCAGCGCCGAGGGGGTTCCCAACAGAGGGGCATACAATGAGCAGTTCTTC; cdr3_aa: CASSAEGVPNRGAYNEQFF; clone_size: .; v_call: TRBV9; d_call: .; j_call: TRBJ2-1
cdr3_nt: TGTGCCAGCAGGGGAGACAGGGGCGGTAATCAGCCCCAGCATTTT; cdr3_aa: CASRGDRGGNQPQHF; clone_size: .; v_call: TRBV2; d_call: TRBD1; j_call: TRBJ1-5
cdr3_nt: TGTGCCACCCAGTTAGCGGATCCGTCCTACGAGCAGTACTTC; cdr3_aa: CATQLADPSYEQYF; clone_size: few; v_call: TRBV6-1; d_call: .; j_call: TRBJ2-7
cdr3_nt: TGTGCCAGCCTACAGGGGAACACTGAAGCTTTCTTT; cdr3_aa: CASLQGNTEAFF; clone_size: .; v_call: TRBV19; d_call: .; j_call: TRBJ1-1
cdr3_nt: TGTGCCAGCAGCGTAGGAGCGGTTTCCTACGAGCAGTACTTC; cdr3_aa: CASSVGAVSYEQYF; clone_size: .; v_call: TRBV9; d_call: .; j_call: TRBJ2-7
cdr3_nt: TGCGCCAGCAGCCATCGAGGACAGGTACCTTTACAATCGGATGAGCAGTTCTTC; cdr3_aa: CASSHRGQVPLQSDEQFF; clone_size: .; v_call: TRBV4-1; d_call: TRBD1; j_call: TRBJ2-1
cdr3_nt: TGTGCCTGTGGCCGGGACAGTTCCTACGAGCAGTACTTC; cdr3_aa: CACGRDSSYEQYF; clone_size: .; v_call: TRBV30; d_call: TRBD1; j_call: TRBJ2-7
cdr3_nt: TGTGCCAGCAGCCGCGACAGGACTGGGGCCAACGTCCTGACTTTC; cdr3_aa: CASSRDRTGANVLTF; clone_size: .; v_call: TRBV9; d_call: .; j_call: TRBJ2-6
cdr3_nt: TGTGCCAGCAGCCCCGGACAACACACTGAAGCTTTCTTT; cdr3_aa: CASSPGQHTEAFF; clone_size: .; v_call: TRBV7-2; d_call: .; j_call: TRBJ1-1
cdr3_nt: TGCACCAGCCCCCGGGAGTGCACAGATACGCAGTATTTT; cdr3_aa: CTSPRECTDTQYF; clone_size: few; v_call: TRBV1; d_call: .; j_call: TRBJ2-3
cdr3_nt: TGTGCCAGCAGCGGCCTCGGGACAGGGGGGGAAGAGCAGTACTTC; cdr3_aa: CASSGLGTGGEEQYF; clone_size: .; v_call: TRBV9; d_call: TRBD1; j_call: TRBJ2-7
cdr3_nt: TGTGCCATCAGTGATCCAGGAACCCAATATGGCTACACCTTC; cdr3_aa: CAISDPGTQYGYTF; clone_size: .; v_call: TRBV10-3; d_call: .; j_call: TRBJ1-2
cdr3_nt: TGTGCCAGCACCTTTTGGGGGACTAGCGGATACAATGAGCAGTTCTTC; cdr3_aa: CASTFWGTSGYNEQFF; clone_size: .; v_call: TRBV28; d_call: TRBD2; j_call: TRBJ2-1
cdr3_nt: TGTGCCATCAGTGAGTCCAAGGTACAGGGGGCTCGGGGCTACCCCTTC; cdr3_aa: CAISESKVQGARGYPF; clone_size: .; v_call: TRBV10-3; d_call: TRBD1; j_call: TRBJ1-2
cdr3_nt: TGTGCCAGCAGTGAAGCGGAGGTTTGGGTCGAGCAGTACTTC; cdr3_aa: CASSEAEVWVEQYF; clone_size: .; v_call: TRBV2; d_call: .; j_call: TRBJ2-7
cdr3_nt: TGCGCCAGCAGCCAAATCCGCGAGACAGTCTACGAGCAGTACTTC; cdr3_aa: CASSQIRETVYEQYF; clone_size: .; v_call: TRBV4-3; d_call: .; j_call: TRBJ2-7
cdr3_nt: TGCAGCGTTGAGCCCGGGGGGATCTATGGCTACACCTTC; cdr3_aa: CSVEPGGIYGYTF; clone_size: .; v_call: TRBV29-1; d_call: .; j_call: TRBJ1-2
cdr3_nt: TGTGCCAGCAGTTTAGTCTTTGCAGGGCGGAGGACCCAGTACTTC; cdr3_aa: CASSLVFAGRRTQYF; clone_size: .; v_call: TRBV28; d_call: .; j_call: TRBJ2-5
cdr3_nt: TGTGCCAGCAGCGTATTGGGGGGGGGATTAGACACCGGGGAGCTGTTTTTT; cdr3_aa: CASSVLGGGLDTGELFF; clone_size: once; v_call: TRBV7-2; d_call: TRBD2; j_call: TRBJ2-2
cdr3_nt: TGTACCAGCAGTGAAGCGGGGCGGGACCCCTACAATGAGCAGTTCTTC; cdr3_aa: CTSSEAGRDPYNEQFF; clone_size: .; v_call: TRBV6-1; d_call: TRBD2; j_call: TRBJ2-1
cdr3_nt: TGTGCCAGCAGTGAAGATCAGGGAAGGCGGACTGAAGCTTTCTTT; cdr3_aa: CASSEDQGRRTEAFF; clone_size: once; v_call: TRBV2; d_call: .; j_call: TRBJ1-1
cdr3_nt: TGTGCCAGCAGCTTAGTCGTCAGGGATGAGCAGTTCTTC; cdr3_aa: CASSLVVRDEQFF; clone_size: few; v_call: TRBV7-2; d_call: .; j_call: TRBJ2-1
cdr3_nt: TGCGCCAGCAGCCAAGATTATGTGGGACAGCCCTCTGGAAACACCATATATTTT; cdr3_aa: CASSQDYVGQPSGNTIYF; clone_size: .; v_call: TRBV4-3; d_call: TRBD1; j_call: TRBJ1-3
cdr3_nt: TGTGCCAGCAGTGAACTCTGGGGAGGTACGTTTATATCCTACAATGAGCAGTTCTTC; cdr3_aa: CASSELWGGTFISYNEQFF; clone_size: .; v_call: TRBV6-4; d_call: .; j_call: TRBJ2-1
cdr3_nt: TGTGCCAGCAGTCCCTCGACAGGAAATCAGCCCCAGAATTTT; cdr3_aa: CASSPSTGNQPQNF; clone_size: few; v_call: TRBV27; d_call: .; j_call: TRBJ1-5
cdr3_nt: TGTGCCAGCAGCCCGGGGGTCGGGACAGGGCATGGCTACACCTTC; cdr3_aa: CASSPGVGTGHGYTF; clone_size: .; v_call: TRBV7-2; d_call: TRBD1; j_call: TRBJ1-2
cdr3_nt: TGTGCCAGTAGTATTCGTAGCGGGACATACAATGAGCAGTTCTTC; cdr3_aa: CASSIRSGTYNEQFF; clone_size: .; v_call: TRBV19; d_call: TRBD2; j_call: TRBJ2-1
cdr3_nt: TGTGCCAGCAGTGCCGGGACAGCCTACAATGAGCAGTTCTTC; cdr3_aa: CASSAGTAYNEQFF; clone_size: .; v_call: TRBV2; d_call: TRBD1; j_call: TRBJ2-1
cdr3_nt: TGTGCCACCAGCAGAGAGGGACAGGGTAATTCACCCCTCCACTTT; cdr3_aa: CATSREGQGNSPLHF; clone_size: .; v_call: TRBV15; d_call: TRBD1; j_call: TRBJ1-6
cdr3_nt: TGTGCTAGTGGTTTGGTATTAGGGGGGGACTCCACAGATACGCAGTATTTT; cdr3_aa: CASGLVLGGDSTDTQYF; clone_size: once; v_call: TRBV12-5; d_call: .; j_call: TRBJ2-3
cdr3_nt: TGTGCCAGCAGTCTGACAGGGGGGAGCGAGCAGTACTTC; cdr3_aa: CASSLTGGSEQYF; clone_size: few; v_call: TRBV14; d_call: TRBD1; j_call: TRBJ2-7
cdr3_nt: TGTGCCAGCAGCTTAGGCCGGGGTGAGCAGCTCTTC; cdr3_aa: CASSLGRGEQLF; clone_size: .; v_call: TRBV11-2; d_call: .; j_call: TRBJ2-1
cdr3_nt: TGTGCCAGGACGACAGGGACTGAAGCTTTCTTT; cdr3_aa: CARTTGTEAFF; clone_size: .; v_call: TRBV2; d_call: TRBD1; j_call: TRBJ1-1
cdr3_nt: TGTGCCAGCCAATCCGTCGGCGAGCAGTACTTC; cdr3_aa: CASQSVGEQYF; clone_size: .; v_call: TRBV18; d_call: .; j_call: TRBJ2-7
cdr3_nt: TGTGCCAGCAGCTTAGTGGTAGCGGGCTTGCAAGAGACCCAGTACTTC; cdr3_aa: CASSLVVAGLQETQYF; clone_size: .; v_call: TRBV7-6; d_call: TRBD2; j_call: TRBJ2-5
cdr3_nt: TGTGCCAGCAGCTTAGGACAGGGGAACATTCAGTACTTC; cdr3_aa: CASSLGQGNIQYF; clone_size: .; v_call: TRBV11-3; d_call: TRBD1; j_call: TRBJ2-4
cdr3_nt: TGTGCCAGCAGTGACAGGGATGCCGGGGAGCTGTTTTTT; cdr3_aa: CASSDRDAGELFF; clone_size: .; v_call: TRBV2; d_call: .; j_call: TRBJ2-2
cdr3_nt: TGTGCCAGCAGCGGGGGGGGGACTGGGGCCAACGTCCTGCCTTTC; cdr3_aa: CASSGGGTGANVLPF; clone_size: once; v_call: TRBV9; d_call: TRBD2; j_call: TRBJ2-6
cdr3_nt: TGCGCCAGCAGCGAGACAGGGGTAAATAATTCACCCCTCCACTTT; cdr3_aa: CASSETGVNNSPLHF; clone_size: .; v_call: TRBV5-1; d_call: TRBD1; j_call: TRBJ1-6
cdr3_nt: TGTGCCAGCACCACCCTTGACAGGGAAGCTTTCTTT; cdr3_aa: CASTTLDREAFF; clone_size: .; v_call: TRBV5-6; d_call: .; j_call: TRBJ1-1
cdr3_nt: TGTGCCAGCAGCTCCCCCGGGACAGGGACCTTCGAGCAGTACTTC; cdr3_aa: CASSSPGTGTFEQYF; clone_size: .; v_call: TRBV5-4; d_call: TRBD1; j_call: TRBJ2-7
cdr3_nt: TGTGCCAGCAGAACCTACTCCTTCCGGGACAGGGACTACGAGCAGTACTTC; cdr3_aa: CASRTYSFRDRDYEQYF; clone_size: .; v_call: TRBV27; d_call: TRBD1; j_call: TRBJ2-7
cdr3_nt: TGTGCCAGCAGCGCGCGGCAGGGGGCAGCGGCGCAGTACTTC; cdr3_aa: CASSARQGAAAQYF; clone_size: .; v_call: TRBV9; d_call: TRBD1; j_call: TRBJ2-7